This T cell receptor (beta chain) emerged from a study of shared clonotypes between healthy human individuals. Study-level points and caveats: Though the depth was large, rarefaction showed that sorted-subset sequencing was incomplete.

Libraries were prepared by immunoSEQ multiplex PCR; TCRdb keeps only in-frame clonotypes and omits some of them. The data show 950,000 to 1,200,000 clones, roughly 80% seen once. About this clone: Its antigen is not known.

The study drew all its donors from Caucasian adults living in Nashville, Tennessee. Per the germline V gene, CDR1 is SGHRS and CDR2 is YFSETQ. This CDR3 comprises 13 residues. V lost 0 bases and J lost 7, with 8 bases in between. The chain employs TRBV5-1 and TRBJ2-1; D remains ambiguous. Sequenced material: memory CD4+ T cells from PBMCs. Noted subset: CD45RA-negative fraction. This clonotype was sampled from a man aged 18-30 years in good health. Some clones in this sample may be carry-over from other donors' samples. The DNA of the CDR3 is TGCGCCAGCAGCTTGGCCTCTGTTAATGAGCAGTTCTTC. This translates into CASSLASVNEQFF.